This T cell receptor (beta chain) comes out of a study of CD8 T cells in ankylosing spondylitis. Comments on this clonotype: Its antigen is not identified.

Overall study results and limits: Characteristic, it appeared, of ankylosing spondylitis blood was a TCR beta motif of roughly 8 highly homologous variants.

The TCR beta libraries were generated through quantitative 5'-RACE incorporating molecular barcodes. In TCRdb, the 5' RACE reads were re-called with MiXCR into one record per CDR3 protein. The sample comprises fewer than 450,000 distinct CDR3 sequences, over 15% of which are singletons, and just over 1% rests with the top ten. Between the trimmed V and J ends, which lost 7 bases and 5 bases, there was a span of 14 bases. CDR3 length: 13 amino acids. The source is a male donor with ankylosing spondylitis. The chain joins TRBV12-3 or TRBV12-4 to TRBJ2-5; D gene uncertain. The material sequenced was blood, either unsorted or a sorted T cell fraction (not recorded which). The CDR3 coding sequence is TGTGCCAGCAACGACTTTGGAGTGGAGACCCAGTACTTC. Amino acids: CASNDFGVETQYF.